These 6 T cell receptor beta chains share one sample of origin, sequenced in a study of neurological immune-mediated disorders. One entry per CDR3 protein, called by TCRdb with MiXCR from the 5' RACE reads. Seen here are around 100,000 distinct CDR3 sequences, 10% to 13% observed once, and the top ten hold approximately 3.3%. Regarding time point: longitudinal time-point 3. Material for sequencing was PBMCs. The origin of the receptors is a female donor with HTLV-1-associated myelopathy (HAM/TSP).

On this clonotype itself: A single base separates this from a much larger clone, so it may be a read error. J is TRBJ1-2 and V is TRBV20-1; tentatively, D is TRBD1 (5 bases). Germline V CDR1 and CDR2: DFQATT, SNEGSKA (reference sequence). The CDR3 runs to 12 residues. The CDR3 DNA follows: TGCAGTGCTAGAGATCACCAGGGTGGCTCCACCTTC. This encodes CSARDHQGGSTF.

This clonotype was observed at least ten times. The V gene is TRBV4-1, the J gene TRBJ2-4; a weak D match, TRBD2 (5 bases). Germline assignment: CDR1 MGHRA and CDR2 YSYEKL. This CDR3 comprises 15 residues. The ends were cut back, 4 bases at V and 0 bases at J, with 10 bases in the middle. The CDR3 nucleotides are TGCGCCAGCAGCCCGCCCGGGAAAGCCAAAAACATTCAGTACTTC. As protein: CASSPPGKAKNIQYF.

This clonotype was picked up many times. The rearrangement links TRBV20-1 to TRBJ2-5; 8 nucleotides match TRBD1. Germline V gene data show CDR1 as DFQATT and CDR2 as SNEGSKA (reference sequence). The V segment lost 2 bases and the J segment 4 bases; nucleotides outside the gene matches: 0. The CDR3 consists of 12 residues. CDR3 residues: CSARQGAETQYF. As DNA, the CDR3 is TGCAGTGCTAGACAGGGGGCAGAGACCCAGTACTTC.

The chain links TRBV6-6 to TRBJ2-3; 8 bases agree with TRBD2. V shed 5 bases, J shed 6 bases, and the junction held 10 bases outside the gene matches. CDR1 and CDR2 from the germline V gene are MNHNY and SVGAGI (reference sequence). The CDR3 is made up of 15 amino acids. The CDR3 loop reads CASSARGGDKDTQYF. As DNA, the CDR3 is TGTGCCAGCAGTGCCCGGGGGGGGGATAAGGATACGCAGTATTTT.

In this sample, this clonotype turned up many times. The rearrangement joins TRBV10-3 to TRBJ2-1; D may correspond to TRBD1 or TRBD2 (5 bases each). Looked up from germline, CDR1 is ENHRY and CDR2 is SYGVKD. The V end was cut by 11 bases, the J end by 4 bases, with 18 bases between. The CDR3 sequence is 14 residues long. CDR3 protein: CAASPWGSYNEQFF. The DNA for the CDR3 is TGTGCCGCCAGTCCTTGGGGGTCATACAATGAGCAGTTCTTC.

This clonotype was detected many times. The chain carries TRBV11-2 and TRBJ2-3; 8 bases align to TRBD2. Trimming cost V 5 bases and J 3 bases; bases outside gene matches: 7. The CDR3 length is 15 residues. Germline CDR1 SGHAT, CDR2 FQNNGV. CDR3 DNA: TGTGCCAGCAGCCTATTAGCGGGGCTGACAGATACGCAGTATTTT. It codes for CASSLLAGLTDTQYF.